The TCR beta chain under discussion was sequenced for a study of cytomegalovirus exposure and HLA in healthy donors. Whole-study results and caveats: TCR beta V- and J-gene trimming, according to a later analysis, was linked to a missense DCLRE1C variant. As confirmed in vitro, three CMV-associated chains were specific for CMV antigens.

PCR amplification relied on 60 Vbeta primers (plus 13 Jbeta primers). The data were produced by immunoSEQ multiplex PCR, yet TCRdb's version contains in-frame clones alone and is incomplete. The table records under 200,000 clones, around 77% of them present only once. Each donor was healthy, and each was a bone marrow donor. As for this clone: Its antigen is unidentified.

Trimming cost V 6 bases and J 5 bases; bases outside gene matches: 2. This CDR3 region has 14 residues. Germline CDR1 and CDR2: SNHLY and FYNNEI. Sequencing was carried out using PBMCs. The chain has TRBV2 and TRBJ2-2; 11 positions match TRBD2. This clonotype was sampled from a female donor in good health and CMV-seronegative. This CDR3 is CASRRTSGTGELFF. CDR3 bases: TGTGCCAGCAGGCGGACTAGCGGGACCGGGGAGCTGTTTTTT.